Below are 19 T cell receptor beta chains sequenced from a single sample in a study of cytomegalovirus exposure and HLA in healthy donors. The PCR was carried out with 60 Vbeta primers and 13 Jbeta primers. Some clones are missing from TCRdb's copy, which holds only in-frame ones; the method was immunoSEQ multiplex PCR. The table has 150,000 or so clones, around four fifths seen once; the top ten hold roughly 9.7%. The sample was PBMCs. The origin of the receptors is a young man in good health and CMV-seropositive.

The gene calls are TRBV5-6 and TRBJ2-2; D might be TRBD1 (6 bases). Germline lookup yields CDR1 SGHDT and CDR2 YYEEEE. The CDR3 contains 15 residues. Deletions cut 2 bases from V and 0 bases from J, with 8 bases between. CDR3 DNA: TGTGCCAGCAGCTTCGGGACATCGAACACCGGGGAGCTGTTTTTT. It yields the protein CASSFGTSNTGELFF.

The chain recombines TRBV28 with TRBJ1-5; no clear D. Trimming cost V 5 bases and J 1 base, with 18 bases left between them. Germline-derived CDR1 and CDR2 are MDHEN and SYDVKM. This CDR3 spans 17 amino acids. The CDR3 is CASSPPPTLDSNQPQHF. CDR3 coding DNA: TGTGCCAGCAGTCCTCCGCCAACCCTAGACAGCAATCAGCCCCAGCATTTT.

This chain uses TRBV2 with TRBJ1-1, with no clear D. V was pared by 6 bases and J by 3 bases, with 5 bases between. The CDR3 is 11 residues long. Germline lookup yields CDR1 SNHLY and CDR2 FYNNEI. The CDR3 nucleotides read TGTGCCAGCAGGCGGGACACTGAAGCTTTCTTT. Translation gives CASRRDTEAFF.

CDR3: CASSLNPGQLSGANVLTF. In DNA form, the CDR3 reads TGCGCCAGCAGCCTTAATCCGGGACAACTCTCTGGGGCCAACGTCCTGACTTTC. This rearrangement joins TRBV5-1 to TRBJ2-6; the D gene is possibly TRBD1 (6 bases). Germline CDR1 reads SGHRS; CDR2 reads YFSETQ. Trimming took 4 bases from V and 0 from J, leaving 17 bases between them. The CDR3 is made up of 18 amino acids.

The gene calls are TRBV30 and TRBJ1-5; D is perhaps TRBD1 (6 bases). Germline CDR1 GTSNPN, CDR2 SVGIG (reference sequence). The CDR3 runs to 14 residues. Trimming removed 3 bases from V and 7 bases from J, with 16 bases in between. The CDR3 loop reads CAWRHTGSNQPQHF. The DNA for the CDR3 is TGTGCCTGGAGACACACAGGGAGTAACCAGCCCCAGCATTTT. The whole variable domain, remainder taken from reference TRBV30 and TRBJ1-5, is SQTIHQWPATLVQPVGSPLSLECTVEGTSNPNLYWYRQAAGRGLQLLFYSVGIGQISSEVPQNLSASRPQDRQFILSSKKLLLSDSGFYLCAWRHTGSNQPQHFGDGTRLSIL.

The CDR3 DNA reads as TGTGCCAGCGGCGGGGTGGGGGAGCTCGTAGATACGCAGTATTTT. It translates to CASGGVGELVDTQYF. The V gene is TRBV2, the J gene TRBJ2-3; tentatively, D is TRBD2 (6 bases). The CDR3 contains 15 residues. V was trimmed by 8 bases and J by 5 bases, leaving 20 bases between them. The germline V gene has CDR1 SNHLY and CDR2 FYNNEI.

The CDR3 sequence is CASSVEGGNSGNTIYF. The CDR3 DNA follows: TGTGCCAGCAGCGTAGAGGGCGGGAACTCTGGAAACACCATATATTTT. The chain has TRBV9 and TRBJ1-3; no clear D. The germline V gene has CDR1 SGDLS and CDR2 YYNGEE. The CDR3 has 16 residues. Trimming shortened V by 0 bases and J by 0 bases, and 10 bases separated the two germline ends.

The chain has TRBV29-1 and TRBJ2-2, with 7 bases that match TRBD2. V lost 6 bases and J lost 7; bases outside the gene matches: 5. The CDR3 runs 12 residues. Germline V gene lookup returns CDR1 SQVTM and CDR2 ANQGSEA. CDR3 sequence: CSVGGGRGELFF. The CDR3 DNA sequence: TGCAGCGTGGGGGGGGGACGCGGGGAGCTGTTTTTT.

The V and J genes are TRBV5-5 and TRBJ2-1; tentatively, D is TRBD1 (7 bases). Germline V gene lookup returns CDR1 SGHKS and CDR2 YYEKEE (reference sequence). The CDR3 runs 17 residues. V lost 4 bases and J 0 bases, leaving 17 bases between the germline ends. The CDR3 sequence: CASSGGSGGSSYNEQFF. CDR3 bases: TGTGCCAGCAGCGGGGGATCAGGGGGGAGCTCCTACAATGAGCAGTTCTTC.

This clone was seen more than once but under ten times. The rearrangement links TRBV5-1 to TRBJ1-1, with D possibly being TRBD1 (5 bases). CDR1 and CDR2 from the germline V gene are SGHRS and YFSETQ. Trimming removed 0 bases at V and 1 base at J, with 16 bases between. CDR3 length: 17 residues. Written as DNA, the CDR3 is TGCGCCAGCAGCTTGGCCCTTTCCAGGGCGAAGAACACTGAAGCTTTCTTT. Protein product: CASSLALSRAKNTEAFF. The variable domain in full, with the rest retrieved from reference TRBV5-1 and TRBJ1-1, is KAGVTQTPRYLIKTRGQQVTLSCSPISGHRSVSWYQQTPGQGLQFLFEYFSETQRNKGNFPGRFSGRQFSNSRSEMNVSTLELGDSALYLCASSLALSRAKNTEAFFGQGTRLTVV.

This sequence joins TRBV18 and TRBJ1-2, with D possibly being TRBD1 (6 bases). The ends were cut back, 5 bases at V and 4 bases at J, with 23 bases in the middle. Germline CDR1 KGHSH, CDR2 LQKENI. The CDR3 length is 17 residues. CDR3 sequence reads: CASSTTRDTKFPYGYTF. Here the CDR3 DNA reads TGTGCCAGCTCAACTACCCGGGACACCAAGTTTCCCTATGGCTACACCTTC.

The genes are TRBV20-1 and TRBJ2-1; D gene uncertain. CDR1 DFQATT and CDR2 SNEGSKA come from the germline V gene (reference sequence). Trimming removed 1 base at V and 7 bases at J, with 5 bases between. The length of the CDR3 is 11 residues. For the CDR3, the DNA is TGCAGTGCTAGAGGACTTAATGAGCAGTTCTTC. Amino acid sequence: CSARGLNEQFF.

The rearrangement joins TRBV2 to TRBJ2-3; 10 nucleotides agree with TRBD2. Germline V gene data show CDR1 as SNHLY and CDR2 as FYNNEI. The CDR3 length is 16 residues. J lost 6 bases, V lost 6 bases, and 12 bases had no gene match. The CDR3 DNA is TGTGCCAGCAGGGAAAAGGGGACTAGCGTTTTGGATACGCAGTATTTT. It yields the protein CASREKGTSVLDTQYF.

This chain links TRBV5-1 with TRBJ2-5, with 8 bases matching TRBD2. This CDR3 is built from 15 residues. The junction had 7 bases not matched to a gene; V was cut back by 1 base and J by 5 bases. CDR1 and CDR2 (germline): SGHRS, YFSETQ. The CDR3 here is CASSLTGGPRETQYF. The CDR3 nucleotides are TGCGCCAGCAGCTTGACGGGGGGGCCCCGGGAGACCCAGTACTTC. Looking up the rest from reference TRBV5-1 and TRBJ2-5 gives the full variable domain: KAGVTQTPRYLIKTRGQQVTLSCSPISGHRSVSWYQQTPGQGLQFLFEYFSETQRNKGNFPGRFSGRQFSNSRSEMNVSTLELGDSALYLCASSLTGGPRETQYFGPGTRLLVL.

The rearrangement joins TRBV6-1 to TRBJ1-1; D gene uncertain. CDR3 size: 13 residues. V was clipped by 2 bases and J by 3 bases, with 7 bases between them. The germline gives CDR1 MNHNS, CDR2 SASEGT. CDR3 protein: CASSESQYTEAFF. CDR3 sequence (DNA): TGTGCCAGCAGTGAAAGTCAGTACACTGAAGCTTTCTTT.

This chain connects TRBV15 to TRBJ2-5, with 7 bases matching TRBD2. The CDR3 extends over 12 amino acids. Germline V lookup: CDR1 LNHNV, CDR2 YYDKDF (reference sequence). V was clipped by 6 bases and J by 2 bases; unmatched bases: 0. As DNA, the CDR3 is TGTGCCACCAGGGGACTACAAGAGACCCAGTACTTC. It is translated as CATRGLQETQYF.

The genes are TRBV30 and TRBJ2-2; possible D gene TRBD2, 5 bases. Germline loops: CDR1 GTSNPN, CDR2 SVGIG (reference sequence). The CDR3 sequence is 15 residues long. The V end was cut by 1 base, the J end by 5 bases, with 14 bases between. The CDR3 region is CAWSGGQAGTGELFF. The CDR3 DNA follows: TGTGCCTGGAGTGGCGGGCAGGCTGGGACCGGGGAGCTGTTTTTT.

In this sample, this clone turned up once. The J gene is TRBJ2-2, the V gene TRBV19; 7 bases match TRBD1. V shed 2 bases, J shed 3 bases, and the junction held 3 bases outside the gene matches. The germline V gene encodes CDR1 LNHDA and CDR2 SQIVND (reference sequence). The CDR3 is 15 residues long. The DNA of the CDR3 is TGTGCCAGTAGTATACTGGACAGGTACACCGGGGAGCTGTTTTTT. It codes for CASSILDRYTGELFF. The full variable domain, in which reference TRBV19 and TRBJ2-2 provide the parts outside the CDR3, is DGGITQSPKYLFRKEGQNVTLSCEQNLNHDAMYWYRQDPGQGLRLIYYSQIVNDFQKGDIAEGYSVSREKKESFPLTVTSAQKNPTAFYLCASSILDRYTGELFFGEGSRLTVL.

The chain joins TRBV19 to TRBJ2-6; no clear D gene. Trimming took 7 bases from V and 2 from J, leaving 6 bases between them. The CDR3 spans 13 residues. Germline loops: CDR1 LNHDA, CDR2 SQIVND (reference sequence). CDR3 residues: CASNLPGANVLTF. As DNA, the CDR3 is TGTGCCAGTAACTTGCCTGGGGCCAACGTCCTGACTTTC.